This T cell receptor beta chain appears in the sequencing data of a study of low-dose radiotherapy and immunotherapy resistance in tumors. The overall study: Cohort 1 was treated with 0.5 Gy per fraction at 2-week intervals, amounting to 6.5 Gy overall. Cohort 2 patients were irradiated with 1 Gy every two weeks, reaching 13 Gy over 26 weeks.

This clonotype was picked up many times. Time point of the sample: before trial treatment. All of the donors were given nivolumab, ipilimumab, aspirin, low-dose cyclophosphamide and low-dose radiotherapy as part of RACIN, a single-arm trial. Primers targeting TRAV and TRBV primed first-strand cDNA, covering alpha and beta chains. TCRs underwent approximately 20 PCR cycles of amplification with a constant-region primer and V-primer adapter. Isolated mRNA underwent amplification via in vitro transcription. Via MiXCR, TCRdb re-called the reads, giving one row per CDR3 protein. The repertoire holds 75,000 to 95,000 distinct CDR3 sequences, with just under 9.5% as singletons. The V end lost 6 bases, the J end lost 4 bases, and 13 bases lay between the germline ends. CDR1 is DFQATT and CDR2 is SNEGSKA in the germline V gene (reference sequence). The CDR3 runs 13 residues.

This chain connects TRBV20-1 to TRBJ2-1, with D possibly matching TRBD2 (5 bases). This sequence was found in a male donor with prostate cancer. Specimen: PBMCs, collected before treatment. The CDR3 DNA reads TGCAGTGCCCCAGAGACGGGGTACAATGAGCAGTTCTTC. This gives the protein CSAPETGYNEQFF.